These 31 T cell receptor beta chains originate from one sample sequenced in a study of blood T cell repertoires in COVID-19. Using immunoSEQ multiplex PCR, the repertoire was profiled, and TCRdb retains in-frame clones only, with some absent. The profile shows some 370,000 clones, 80% to 90% of them singletons. Sequenced input: peripheral blood. Receptors originate from a woman aged 25 to 39 with COVID-19, enrolled during active disease.

The rearrangement joins TRBV24-1 to TRBJ2-1; TRBD2 might be the D (6 bases). V gave up 5 bases and J gave up 6 bases, with 16 bases separating them. The CDR3 totals 15 residues. Germline CDR1 is KGHDR and CDR2 is SFDVKD. CDR3 in DNA: TGTGCCACCAGTGTCACGGGCGGGATTCTCAATGAGCAGTTCTTC. Its translation is CATSVTGGILNEQFF.

The chain links TRBV29-1 to TRBJ2-7, with 13 bases that match TRBD2. This CDR3 has 17 residues. CDR1 and CDR2 from the germline V gene are SQVTM and ANQGSEA. The V and J ends lost 4 bases and 0 bases, in that order; junction bases with no gene match: 9. The CDR3 DNA is TGCAGCGTTGGGGGACTAGCGGGGACTATTAGCTCCTACGAGCAGTACTTC. Translated, it gives CSVGGLAGTISSYEQYF.

This chain connects TRBV29-1 to TRBJ1-4; D perhaps matches TRBD1 (6 bases). This CDR3 spans 14 amino acids. Trimming removed 6 bases at V and 4 bases at J, with 15 bases between. Germline V gives CDR1 SQVTM, CDR2 ANQGSEA. CDR3 loop: CSVTTGWGNEKLFF. The CDR3, as DNA: TGCAGCGTGACAACAGGGTGGGGTAATGAAAAACTGTTTTTT.

This chain joins TRBV7-8 and TRBJ1-4; D gene ambiguous. The germline gives CDR1 SGHVS, CDR2 FQNEAQ. The CDR3 loop spans 17 amino acids. V dropped 0 bases and J dropped 5 bases, with 16 bases sitting between them. The CDR3 nucleotides are TGTGCCAGCAGCTTAGCGCAGGTGAACCTCCGGAATGAAAAACTGTTTTTT. Amino acids: CASSLAQVNLRNEKLFF.

The chain couples TRBV4-1 to TRBJ2-7; tentatively, D is TRBD2 (6 bases). The V gene's germline CDR1 is MGHRA and CDR2 YSYEKL. This CDR3 is 14 amino acids long. V was shortened by 4 bases and J by 2 bases, with 12 bases between the two germline ends. The CDR3 here is CASSRNWEAYEQYF. CDR3 sequence (DNA): TGCGCCAGCAGCCGCAATTGGGAGGCCTACGAGCAGTACTTC.

The chain recombines TRBV29-1 with TRBJ2-5, with 8 positions matching TRBD2. This CDR3 spans 11 amino acids. The junction had 2 bases not matched to a gene; V was cut back by 2 bases and J by 9 bases. Germline V gives CDR1 SQVTM, CDR2 ANQGSEA. The CDR3 spells CSVETGGSQYF. CDR3 coding DNA: TGCAGCGTTGAAACGGGAGGGTCCCAGTACTTC. The full variable domain, with the rest looked up from reference TRBV29-1 and TRBJ2-5, is SAVISQKPSRDICQRGTSLTIQCQVDSQVTMMFWYRQQPGQSLTLIATANQGSEATYESGFVIDKFPISRPNLTFSTLTVSNMSPEDSSIYLCSVETGGSQYFGPGTRLLVL.

The chain links TRBV29-1 to TRBJ2-7, with D perhaps TRBD2 (7 bases). This CDR3 is 11 amino acids long. V was trimmed by 8 bases and J by 6 bases, leaving 14 bases between them. Germline CDR1 and CDR2: SQVTM and ANQGSEA. CDR3 protein: CSTGGGGEQYF. CDR3 nucleotides: TGCAGCACCGGAGGGGGGGGCGAGCAGTACTTC.

The CDR3 is CASSPAGGTDWGEQFF. CDR3 nucleotides: TGTGCCAGCAGCCCAGCGGGAGGGACAGACTGGGGTGAGCAGTTCTTC. This sequence joins TRBV7-3 and TRBJ2-1; TRBD2 matches 10 bases. CDR1 SGHTA and CDR2 FQGTGA come from the germline V gene. The CDR3 consists of 16 residues. Unmatched junction bases numbered 13, after V lost 5 bases and J lost 9 bases.

The genes are TRBV10-2 and TRBJ2-3, with 8 bases that match TRBD2. This CDR3 is built from 14 residues. Trimming cost V 4 bases and J 4 bases; bases outside gene matches: 4. The germline CDR1 and CDR2 sequences are WSHSY and SAAADI. The CDR3 loop is CASSGAGVADTQYF. In DNA form, the CDR3 reads TGCGCCAGCAGTGGAGCGGGAGTCGCAGATACGCAGTATTTT.

In its sample, this clone was seen once. V is TRBV11-2 and J is TRBJ2-7; 8 bases line up with TRBD1. CDR1 is SGHAT, CDR2 FQNNGV, per germline. This CDR3 region has 13 residues. Trimming removed 5 bases from V and 3 bases from J; junction bases left unmatched: 3. The CDR3 DNA is TGTGCCAGCAGCACCGGGACAGGCTACGAGCAGTACTTC. Protein product: CASSTGTGYEQYF. The variable domain in full, completed from reference TRBV11-2 and TRBJ2-7, reads EAGVAQSPRYKIIEKRQSVAFWCNPISGHATLYWYQQILGQGPKLLIQFQNNGVVDDSQLPKDRFSAERLKGVDSTLKIQPAKLEDSAVYLCASSTGTGYEQYFGPGTRLTVT.

CDR3 sequence: CAWSRGQEDSPLHF. Written as DNA, the CDR3 is TGTGCCTGGAGTAGGGGACAGGAGGATTCACCCCTCCACTTT. The chain has TRBV30 and TRBJ1-6; 8 nucleotides line up with TRBD1. V was pared by 2 bases and J by 8 bases, with 5 bases of the junction left unmatched. CDR1 is GTSNPN, CDR2 SVGIG, per germline (reference sequence). This CDR3 has 14 residues. Using reference TRBV30 and TRBJ1-6 for the parts outside the CDR3, the full variable domain is SQTIHQWPATLVQPVGSPLSLECTVEGTSNPNLYWYRQAAGRGLQLLFYSVGIGQISSEVPQNLSASRPQDRQFILSSKKLLLSDSGFYLCAWSRGQEDSPLHFGNGTRLTVT.

The genes are TRBV28 and TRBJ2-1; D might be TRBD2 (6 bases). This CDR3 is 15 amino acids long. CDR1 and CDR2 (germline): MDHEN, SYDVKM. Trimming stripped 6 bases from V and 8 bases from J, with 20 bases between. CDR3 in DNA: TGTGCCAGCAGACCCGGAGGGGAGCCGAACTATGAGCAGTTCTTC. Translation gives CASRPGGEPNYEQFF.

The chain links TRBV5-5 to TRBJ2-1; D possibly corresponds to TRBD2 (5 bases). The CDR3 covers 16 residues. CDR1 and CDR2 (germline): SGHKS, YYEKEE (reference sequence). The V gene lost 0 bases and the J gene lost 0 bases, with 10 bases spanning the gap. CDR3 in amino acids: CASSLVPGSSYNEQFF. The DNA of the CDR3 is TGTGCCAGCAGCTTGGTACCGGGGAGCTCCTACAATGAGCAGTTCTTC.

The CDR3 loop is CASSLQVMNTEAFF. The CDR3 nucleotides are TGTGCCAGCAGTTTACAGGTGATGAACACTGAAGCTTTCTTT. The chain is built from TRBV28 and TRBJ1-1; no clear D gene. The V gene's germline CDR1 is MDHEN and CDR2 SYDVKM. V lost 2 bases and J 0 bases, leaving 7 bases between the germline ends. The CDR3 contains 14 residues. Full variable domain (remainder filled in from reference TRBV28 and TRBJ1-1): DVKVTQSSRYLVKRTGEKVFLECVQDMDHENMFWYRQDPGLGLRLIYFSYDVKMKEKGDIPEGYSVSREKKERFSLILESASTNQTSMYLCASSLQVMNTEAFFGQGTRLTVV.

The CDR3 protein is CASSGGLAGGDEQYF. The CDR3 DNA is TGTGCCAGCAGCGGGGGACTAGCGGGAGGGGATGAGCAGTACTTC. The rearrangement uses TRBV9 and TRBJ2-7; 16 nucleotides align to TRBD2. The CDR3 runs to 15 residues. The germline V gene encodes CDR1 SGDLS and CDR2 YYNGEE. V gave up 3 bases and J gave up 7 bases; unmatched junction bases: 4.

The genes are TRBV11-2 and TRBJ2-1; the match to TRBD2 covers 8 bases. The germline gives CDR1 SGHAT, CDR2 FQNNGV. The CDR3 extends over 15 amino acids. J lost 4 bases, V lost 0 bases, and 2 bases had no gene match. The CDR3 DNA is TGTGCCAGCAGCTTAGAGGGACTAGTGTACAATGAGCAGTTCTTC. Its protein product is CASSLEGLVYNEQFF.

This chain joins TRBV30 and TRBJ1-2, with 10 positions matching TRBD1. The CDR3 loop spans 17 amino acids. V gave up 4 bases and J gave up 1 base; unmatched junction bases: 12. CDR1 and CDR2 from the germline V gene are GTSNPN and SVGIG (reference sequence). The CDR3 protein is CAWILSRTGGLNYGYTF. CDR3 DNA sequence: TGTGCCTGGATCCTATCGAGGACAGGGGGACTTAACTATGGCTACACCTTC.

V gene TRBV10-3 combines with J gene TRBJ2-1; TRBD1 might be the D (6 bases). The V and J ends lost 3 bases and 5 bases respectively, with 14 bases between them. The CDR3 consists of 15 residues. Germline CDR1 and CDR2: ENHRY and SYGVKD. The CDR3 sequence: CAISEGGGGNNEQFF. The CDR3 DNA reads TGTGCCATCAGTGAAGGGGGTGGAGGAAACAATGAGCAGTTCTTC.

The chain is built from TRBV18 and TRBJ2-7, with 11 positions matching TRBD2. Germline lookup yields CDR1 KGHSH and CDR2 LQKENI. This CDR3 is 15 amino acids long. V gave up 4 bases and J gave up 2 bases; unmatched junction bases: 4. CDR3 sequence: CASSLTTSGAYEQYF. CDR3 bases: TGTGCCAGCTCACTTACGACTAGCGGGGCCTACGAGCAGTACTTC.

The V and J genes are TRBV29-1 and TRBJ2-1; D unclear. The V and J ends lost 1 base and 5 bases respectively, with 9 bases between them. CDR1 is SQVTM, CDR2 ANQGSEA, per germline. The CDR3 consists of 13 residues. CDR3 DNA sequence: TGCAGCGTTGAAGGCACAGTTAACAATGAGCAGTTCTTC. This encodes CSVEGTVNNEQFF.

V gene TRBV18 combines with J gene TRBJ2-7, with D tentatively TRBD1 (6 bases). Germline lookup yields CDR1 KGHSH and CDR2 LQKENI. The V and J ends lost 2 bases and 3 bases respectively, with 11 bases between them. This CDR3 contains 14 residues. CDR3 sequence: CASSPVQGYYEQYF. CDR3 coding DNA: TGTGCCAGCTCACCAGTACAGGGATACTACGAGCAGTACTTC.

The rearrangement joins TRBV10-3 to TRBJ2-7; TRBD1 matches at 10 bases. Unmatched junction bases numbered 9, after V lost 11 bases and J lost 5 bases. CDR3 length: 13 residues. Per germline, CDR1 ENHRY and CDR2 SYGVKD. The CDR3 sequence is CALRAGTGDEQYF. The CDR3 coding sequence is TGTGCCTTACGCGCCGGGACAGGGGACGAGCAGTACTTC.

This chain links TRBV5-1 with TRBJ2-1, with D perhaps matching TRBD1 (6 bases). Trimming left V 1 base short and J 5 bases short, with 13 bases between. In germline, CDR1 is SGHRS, CDR2 YFSETQ. This CDR3 contains 15 residues. The CDR3, as DNA: TGCGCCAGCAGCTTGTACACAGGGTTAAACAATGAGCAGTTCTTC. Its translation is CASSLYTGLNNEQFF.

J is TRBJ2-7 and V is TRBV4-3; tentative D call: TRBD1 (5 bases). V lost 3 bases and J lost 4, with 16 bases in between. This CDR3 is 15 amino acids long. Germline-derived CDR1 and CDR2 are LGHNA and YSLEER. CDR3 nucleotide sequence: TGCGCCAGCAGCCAGTCCCCCAGGGTTGGGTACGAGCAGTACTTC. Its translation: CASSQSPRVGYEQYF.

This clone was counted between two and nine times. This chain uses TRBV5-6 with TRBJ2-5, with a weak D call TRBD1 (6 bases). Trimming stripped 0 bases from V and 1 base from J, with 13 bases between. This CDR3 comprises 16 residues. In germline, CDR1 is SGHDT, CDR2 YYEEEE. The CDR3 is CASSLGTGTAQETQYF. The CDR3 DNA sequence: TGTGCCAGCAGCTTGGGCACAGGGACCGCCCAAGAGACCCAGTACTTC.

The chain couples TRBV28 to TRBJ1-2; a weak D match, TRBD1 (6 bases). The V and J ends lost 7 bases and 4 bases respectively, with 16 bases between them. The germline gives CDR1 MDHEN, CDR2 SYDVKM. This CDR3 comprises 14 residues. The CDR3 sequence is CASTGRGHIYGYTF. CDR3 sequence (DNA): TGTGCCAGCACCGGAAGGGGACACATCTATGGCTACACCTTC.

The chain recombines TRBV27 with TRBJ2-3; the match to TRBD2 covers 15 bases. The CDR3 totals 15 residues. V was pared by 5 bases and J by 7 bases, with 4 bases of the junction left unmatched. From germline, CDR1 is MNHEY and CDR2 SMNVEV (reference sequence). The CDR3 sequence: CASSRGTSGRNTQYF. The CDR3 DNA reads TGTGCCAGCAGTCGAGGGACTAGCGGGAGGAATACGCAGTATTTT.

The chain is built from TRBV6-5 and TRBJ2-3; perhaps TRBD2 as D (6 bases). From germline, CDR1 is MNHEY and CDR2 SVGAGI. Trimming removed 8 bases from V and 0 bases from J, with 9 bases in between. CDR3 length: 13 residues. This CDR3 is CASRRGSTDTQYF. Written as DNA, the CDR3 is TGTGCCAGCCGGAGGGGTAGCACAGATACGCAGTATTTT.

A few counts support this clone. The chain joins TRBV20-1 to TRBJ2-7, with D hard to call. V was shortened by 3 bases and J by 3 bases, with 9 bases between the two germline ends. CDR1 and CDR2 from the germline V gene are DFQATT and SNEGSKA (reference sequence). The CDR3 contains 12 residues. The CDR3 loop is CSASNSGYEQYF. Here the CDR3 DNA reads TGCAGTGCTAGTAATTCAGGCTACGAGCAGTACTTC.

The V and J genes are TRBV7-3 and TRBJ2-7; 10 bases line up with TRBD2. The CDR3 covers 16 residues. CDR1 SGHTA and CDR2 FQGTGA come from the germline V gene. With V trimmed by 1 base and J by 0 bases, 3 bases remained unmatched. The DNA for the CDR3 is TGTGCCAGCAGCTTAAGAGCTAGCGGGAGCTCCTACGAGCAGTACTTC. Residues: CASSLRASGSSYEQYF.

The rearrangement uses TRBV29-1 and TRBJ2-7; 8 bases line up with TRBD1. With 7 bases clipped from V and 4 bases from J, the junction kept 12 bases outside the gene matches. This CDR3 has 14 residues. Looked up from germline, CDR1 is SQVTM and CDR2 is ANQGSEA. CDR3 nucleotides: TGCAGCGCCAGGGGGCAATTAGACGGTTACGAGCAGTACTTC. Translation gives CSARGQLDGYEQYF.